Below, one T cell receptor beta chain is given with its context. The time point denotes: baseline pretreatment blood. Treatment in this sample: 15 Gy SBRT to primary tumor, nephrectomy 4 weeks later. The data originate from a study of radiation and T cells in renal cell carcinoma. Study context: Nephrectomy followed 15 Gy stereotactic body radiation by 4 weeks.

Method: immunoSEQ multiplex PCR; TCRdb's copy keeps in-frame clones and lacks some. The table lists over 85,000 clones, 82% of them singletons, with less than 7% in the top ten. The CDR3 spans 24 residues. The chain links TRBV21-1 to TRBJ2-3; the D call of TRBD2 is as the table states it, not checked on the DNA. TRBV21-1 constitutes a pseudogene. The sequencing here drew on blood, taken from a patient whose treatment included radiotherapy and nephrectomy. The TCR comes from a man in his 60s with renal cell carcinoma. CDR3 loop: CASSKPLGLSAGPRAAPSTDTQYF. The DNA of the CDR3 is TGTGCCAGCAGCAAACCCCTCGGTCTTTCGGCGGGCCCGCGGGCGGCCCCTAGCACAGATACGCAGTATTTT.